Listed below are T cell receptor beta chains from one sample, sequenced in a study of vaccination effects on CD4 cells after COVID-19. For these receptors, no antigen is known. TCRdb's copy holds only in-frame clones and misses some; the assay was immunoSEQ multiplex PCR. The sample lists approximately 60,000 clones, about 69% seen once, with approximately 22% in the top ten. The sequences come from CD4+ T cells from PBMCs cultured without peptide, collected before COVID-19 vaccination. These receptors all stem from a human donor who had a prior SARS-CoV-2 infection. Both conserved end residues are part of each CDR3. D genes are given only for firm matches. Expanded clones are given a class, and other clones once, few, many or no size at all.

V gene: TRBV7-2; J gene: TRBJ2-7; D gene: NA; clone size: NA; CDR3 DNA: TGTGCCAGCAGCTTAGCCGGGGGACCCTACGAGCAGTACTTC; CDR3 protein: CASSLAGGPYEQYF
V gene: TRBV4-3; J gene: TRBJ2-3; D gene: TRBD2; clone size: NA; CDR3 DNA: TGCGCCAGCAGCCAAGGAGCGGGAGGGCCCTATAGGCAGTATTTT; CDR3 protein: CASSQGAGGPYRQYF
V gene: TRBV18; J gene: TRBJ2-2; D gene: NA; clone size: NA; CDR3 DNA: TGTGCCAGCTCACTGAACACCGGGGAGCTGTTTTTT; CDR3 protein: CASSLNTGELFF
V gene: TRBV4-2; J gene: TRBJ1-5; D gene: TRBD1; clone size: NA; CDR3 DNA: TGTGCCAGCAGCCAGGATACCGGGACAGGGGGCCCGCGTTTC; CDR3 protein: CASSQDTGTGGPRF
V gene: TRBV5-6; J gene: TRBJ2-3; D gene: TRBD2; clone size: NA; CDR3 DNA: TGTGCCAGCAGCATCGGACTAGCGGGAGATACGCAGTATTTT; CDR3 protein: CASSIGLAGDTQYF
V gene: TRBV2; J gene: TRBJ2-7; D gene: NA; clone size: NA; CDR3 DNA: TGTGCCAGCAGTAACCACCAAGGTAGGGGCTCCTACGAGCAGTACTTC; CDR3 protein: CASSNHQGRGSYEQYF
V gene: TRBV2; J gene: TRBJ2-5; D gene: NA; clone size: NA; CDR3 DNA: TGTGCCAGCAGACCCCTTGCGCGCATTCAAGAGACCCAGTACTTC; CDR3 protein: CASRPLARIQETQYF
V gene: TRBV3-1/TRBV3-2; J gene: TRBJ1-2; D gene: NA; clone size: many; CDR3 DNA: TGTGCCAGCAGACTACACGGGGCTAACTATGGCTACACCTTC; CDR3 protein: CASRLHGANYGYTF
V gene: TRBV2; J gene: TRBJ1-2; D gene: NA; clone size: NA; CDR3 DNA: TGTGCCAGCACCGGGGGGACTTCTTATGGCTACACCTTC; CDR3 protein: CASTGGTSYGYTF
V gene: TRBV18; J gene: TRBJ1-5; D gene: NA; clone size: NA; CDR3 DNA: TGTGCCAGCTCATCTGGACTCAATCAGCCCCAGCATTTT; CDR3 protein: CASSSGLNQPQHF
V gene: TRBV5-1; J gene: TRBJ2-5; D gene: TRBD1; clone size: NA; CDR3 DNA: TGCGCCAGCAGCTTGGAGGGGGCCGGCGAGACCCAGTACTTC; CDR3 protein: CASSLEGAGETQYF
V gene: TRBV7-3; J gene: TRBJ1-3; D gene: NA; clone size: once; CDR3 DNA: TGTGCCAGCAGCTTAAGTAGCGGCTCTGGAAACACCATATATTTT; CDR3 protein: CASSLSSGSGNTIYF
V gene: TRBV3-1/TRBV3-2; J gene: TRBJ2-5; D gene: TRBD1; clone size: NA; CDR3 DNA: TGTGCCAGCAGCCGAAACAGGGGACAAGAGACCCAGTACTTC; CDR3 protein: CASSRNRGQETQYF
V gene: TRBV5-4; J gene: TRBJ2-5; D gene: TRBD1; clone size: NA; CDR3 DNA: TGTGCCAGCAGCCCTACAGGGGTACGAGAGACCCAGTACTTC; CDR3 protein: CASSPTGVRETQYF
V gene: TRBV7-2; J gene: TRBJ2-1; D gene: NA; clone size: once; CDR3 DNA: TGTGCCAGCAGCTTAATACTTCAAGGGAATGAGCAGTTCTTC; CDR3 protein: CASSLILQGNEQFF
V gene: TRBV15; J gene: TRBJ2-5; D gene: TRBD2; clone size: few; CDR3 DNA: TGTGCCACCAGCAGAGGGACTAGCGGTCAAGAGACCCAGTACTTC; CDR3 protein: CATSRGTSGQETQYF
V gene: TRBV6-2/TRBV6-3; J gene: TRBJ1-5; D gene: NA; clone size: NA; CDR3 DNA: TGTGCCAGCAGTTACTCGAAAAGCGGGACATATAGCAATCAGCCCCAGCATTTT; CDR3 protein: CASSYSKSGTYSNQPQHF
V gene: TRBV6-2/TRBV6-3; J gene: TRBJ2-1; D gene: TRBD2; clone size: NA; CDR3 DNA: TGTGCCAGCAGTTACCGGACTAGGAATGAGCAGTTCTTC; CDR3 protein: CASSYRTRNEQFF
V gene: TRBV27; J gene: TRBJ2-7; D gene: NA; clone size: few; CDR3 DNA: TGTGCCAGCAGTCCAACCCGGGGGCTTTACGAGCAGTACTTC; CDR3 protein: CASSPTRGLYEQYF
V gene: TRBV18; J gene: TRBJ2-7; D gene: NA; clone size: NA; CDR3 DNA: TGTGCCAGCTCACCGGGTCGAGGGGACTACGAGCAGTACTTC; CDR3 protein: CASSPGRGDYEQYF
V gene: TRBV15; J gene: TRBJ2-1; D gene: NA; clone size: NA; CDR3 DNA: TGTGCCACCAGCAGGGGGCTTTCGAATGAGCAGTTCTTC; CDR3 protein: CATSRGLSNEQFF
V gene: TRBV3-1/TRBV3-2; J gene: TRBJ1-1; D gene: NA; clone size: NA; CDR3 DNA: TGTGCCAGCAGCCCCAGAGGGGGGGGTAGAGCTTTCTTT; CDR3 protein: CASSPRGGGRAFF
V gene: TRBV28; J gene: TRBJ2-1; D gene: NA; clone size: NA; CDR3 DNA: TGTGCCAGCACCTACTACGATGAGCAGTTCTTC; CDR3 protein: CASTYYDEQFF
V gene: TRBV2; J gene: TRBJ1-3; D gene: NA; clone size: NA; CDR3 DNA: TGTGCCAGCAGTTTAAGGGGGAGCTCTGGAAACACCATATATTTT; CDR3 protein: CASSLRGSSGNTIYF
V gene: TRBV18; J gene: TRBJ1-2; D gene: NA; clone size: NA; CDR3 DNA: TGTGCCAGCTCACCGAACTCAGGGTATGGCTACACCTTC; CDR3 protein: CASSPNSGYGYTF
V gene: TRBV5-6; J gene: TRBJ1-5; D gene: TRBD1; clone size: NA; CDR3 DNA: TGTGCCAGCAGCTTGGGCGGACAGGGATATCAGCCCCAGCATTTT; CDR3 protein: CASSLGGQGYQPQHF
V gene: TRBV11-3; J gene: TRBJ2-7; D gene: NA; clone size: NA; CDR3 DNA: TGTGCCAGCAGCTCCGGGACCATATTCTACGAGCAGTACTTC; CDR3 protein: CASSSGTIFYEQYF
V gene: TRBV7-9; J gene: TRBJ1-2; D gene: TRBD1; clone size: NA; CDR3 DNA: TGTGCCAGCAGCTCAGGGACAGGGGAGAACTATGGCTACACCTTC; CDR3 protein: CASSSGTGENYGYTF
V gene: TRBV5-1; J gene: TRBJ2-2; D gene: NA; clone size: NA; CDR3 DNA: TGCGCCAGCAGCTTGGACGGCACCGGGGAGCTGTTTTTT; CDR3 protein: CASSLDGTGELFF
V gene: TRBV6-4; J gene: TRBJ1-5; D gene: NA; clone size: NA; CDR3 DNA: TGTGCCAGCAGTGACTCGCGGTTAATCAGGGGCAATCAGCCCCAGCATTTT; CDR3 protein: CASSDSRLIRGNQPQHF
V gene: TRBV6-2/TRBV6-3; J gene: TRBJ1-2; D gene: TRBD1; clone size: NA; CDR3 DNA: TGTGCCAGCAGTTACAGGGGGCGGGTTCCCAACTATGGCTACACCTTC; CDR3 protein: CASSYRGRVPNYGYTF
V gene: TRBV7-9; J gene: TRBJ1-1; D gene: NA; clone size: few; CDR3 DNA: TGTGCCAGCAGCTTAGTCCAGGCCACCGGCGGCTTT; CDR3 protein: CASSLVQATGGF
V gene: TRBV7-2; J gene: TRBJ1-1; D gene: NA; clone size: once; CDR3 DNA: TGTGCCAGCAGCAATGTTATGGGGAACGTTGAAGCTTTCTTT; CDR3 protein: CASSNVMGNVEAFF
V gene: TRBV3-1/TRBV3-2; J gene: TRBJ1-1; D gene: TRBD1; clone size: NA; CDR3 DNA: TGTGCCAGCAGCCTAGGACAGGGGGCTGAAGCTTTCTTT; CDR3 protein: CASSLGQGAEAFF
V gene: TRBV4-2; J gene: TRBJ1-4; D gene: NA; clone size: NA; CDR3 DNA: TGTGCCAGCAGCCTAGGGGGTGGAGGTAATGAAAAACTGTTTTTT; CDR3 protein: CASSLGGGGNEKLFF
V gene: TRBV30; J gene: TRBJ1-5; D gene: TRBD1; clone size: few; CDR3 DNA: TGTGCCTGGACGGGACAGCCTAATCAGCCCCAGCATTTT; CDR3 protein: CAWTGQPNQPQHF
V gene: TRBV20-1; J gene: TRBJ1-1; D gene: NA; clone size: NA; CDR3 DNA: TGCAGTGCTAGTAGACCTATGGGTACTGAAGCTTTCTTT; CDR3 protein: CSASRPMGTEAFF
V gene: TRBV2; J gene: TRBJ1-1; D gene: NA; clone size: NA; CDR3 DNA: TGTGCCAGCAGTGGATCACAGGGATGGGAAGCTTTCTTT; CDR3 protein: CASSGSQGWEAFF
V gene: TRBV19; J gene: TRBJ1-5; D gene: NA; clone size: NA; CDR3 DNA: TGTGCCAGTAGTATTCTTACCTATAGCAATCAGCCCCAGCATTTT; CDR3 protein: CASSILTYSNQPQHF
V gene: TRBV7-6; J gene: TRBJ2-7; D gene: NA; clone size: NA; CDR3 DNA: TGTGCCAGCAGCAACATCCTCAGGGCAGGACCCTACGAGCAGTACTTC; CDR3 protein: CASSNILRAGPYEQYF
V gene: TRBV5-4; J gene: TRBJ2-2; D gene: NA; clone size: NA; CDR3 DNA: TGTGCCAGCAGCCCACAAAACACCGGGGAGCTGTTTTTT; CDR3 protein: CASSPQNTGELFF
V gene: TRBV5-1; J gene: TRBJ2-3; D gene: NA; clone size: NA; CDR3 DNA: TGCGCCAGCAGTACGACTGGGAGAGTGTATTTT; CDR3 protein: CASSTTGRVYF
V gene: TRBV19; J gene: TRBJ1-2; D gene: NA; clone size: once; CDR3 DNA: TGTGCCAGTAGTTCTCACCGGGACGGGGACCTCTTTGGCTACACCTTC; CDR3 protein: CASSSHRDGDLFGYTF
V gene: TRBV29-1; J gene: TRBJ1-4; D gene: TRBD1; clone size: NA; CDR3 DNA: TGCAGCGTTGAGAGCCTACAGGGGGCCAGGGAAAAACTGTTTTTT; CDR3 protein: CSVESLQGAREKLFF
V gene: TRBV3-1/TRBV3-2; J gene: TRBJ1-5; D gene: TRBD1; clone size: NA; CDR3 DNA: TGTGCCAGCAGCCAAGTACCTCCGGGACAGGATAATAGCAATCAGCCCCAGCATTTT; CDR3 protein: CASSQVPPGQDNSNQPQHF
V gene: TRBV5-1; J gene: TRBJ1-1; D gene: NA; clone size: NA; CDR3 DNA: TGCGCCAGCAGCTCGGATGGTGGGACTGAAGCTTTCTTT; CDR3 protein: CASSSDGGTEAFF